One TCR beta chain is described in this entry. This clonotype was counted a few times. The antigen it recognizes is unknown. Per-nucleotide qualities are absent, and no much larger clonotype sits a single base away. This sample was included in a study of blood T cells in healthy people across ages (dated by TCRdb to about 2015). With respect to the entire study: In model experiments, roughly one uniquely barcoded TCR beta cDNA molecule per two T cells was captured by template switching. Age-related changes in TCR beta repertoire diversity were measured in the study by deep sequencing normalized with unique cDNA molecular identifiers. The donors were divided into four age groups: young (average 16 years), middle-aged (approximately 39), aged (around 59) and long-lived (82). To avoid experimental bias, donors of different ages were spread randomly across the sequencing lanes. For two donors (one aged 18 to 30 and one aged 80 or older), the study analyzed two additional independent replicas of 1 million unique cDNA reads from the same blood draw. The investigation overall reported the following: The long-lived group showed more naive CD4+ T cells, fewer expanded clones and increased TCR diversity than the aged group, suggesting age selection. Total diversity estimates from one million sequenced T cells were considered lower bounds and underestimates. Conclusive comparison of naive and antigen-experienced compartments was prevented by the profiling of bulk unsorted PBMCs. Because the CMV infection status of the donors was unknown, age-related changes in expanded clonotypes may potentially have been confounded. Observed TCR beta diversity correlated strongly with the percentage of naive T cells measured by flow cytometry. As age increased, observed TCR beta diversity per million T cells dropped in a roughly linear way, and a significant reduction was already evident by age about 36.

Receptors were amplified or captured by 5' RACE. Sequencing used an Illumina HiSeq 2500. A second roughly 6 to 12 cycle PCR used a sample-barcoded 5' primer and a J-beta primer mix. Each TCR beta cDNA molecule received a unique molecular identifier from a template-switch 5' adaptor carrying 12 random nucleotides. At least 2.5 million CDR3-containing paired-end reads were obtained from each sample. The Mint cDNA synthesis kit, primed by a TRBC-specific oligonucleotide, was used to synthesize first-strand cDNA from all RNA. All cDNA was treated with uracil-DNA glycosylase and then went through a first 18-cycle PCR with the universal primers M1SS and BC2_uni_R. The source study handled its data this way. For normalization, 1 million high-quality reads, each with a distinct molecular identifier, were randomly selected from each sample. Reads sharing molecular identifiers were discarded rather than binned into consensus sequences. MiTCR, run with a Q25 quality threshold and the strictest error-elimination algorithm, handled CDR3 identification, clonotype clustering and error correction. A nonparametric unseen species model with Euler transformation was used to estimate lower-bound total TCR beta diversity. Using fastp trimming at Q25 and MiXCR clonotype assembly, TCRdb reanalyzed the public sequencing data and kept in-frame beta chains. Rows with a matching CDR3 protein are joined into one entry that keeps the most common DNA and genes. TCRdb, not the authors, supplied the V and J calls. The sample table holds hundreds of thousands of distinct CDR3 sequences, of which roughly 50% were seen once. The leading ten clones occupy around 37% of the sample.

From its cysteine to its phenylalanine, the CDR3 spans 15 amino acids. Only CDR3 DNA remains: 45 bases, in frame from the first base. V sheds 0 bases and J sheds 5 bases, leaving 13 bases between their ends. The CDR1 and CDR2 encoded by the germline V gene are SGHDN and FVKESK. The 39 donors, aged 6 to 90 years, were systemically healthy Caucasian individuals from Russia. Each donor gave around 9.9 milliliters of peripheral blood, collected into EDTA-treated Vacutainer tubes. PBMCs were isolated by Ficoll-Paque density-gradient centrifugation, with at least 7 million obtained per sample. Total RNA, at least 5 micrograms per sample, was extracted from PBMCs with Trizol reagent. The percentages of naive CD45RAhigh/CD27high T cells were determined by flow cytometry on a PBMC aliquot from every donor.

Sample: blood. The rearranged chain carries TRBV14 and TRBJ2-5; matching of 5 bases hints at TRBD2 as the D gene. This clonotype was sampled from a man aged 60-69 years in good health. The CDR3: CASSQEGLAEETQYF. The nucleotide sequence is given as TGTGCCAGCAGCCAAGAAGGGCTAGCAGAGGAGACCCAGTACTTC.